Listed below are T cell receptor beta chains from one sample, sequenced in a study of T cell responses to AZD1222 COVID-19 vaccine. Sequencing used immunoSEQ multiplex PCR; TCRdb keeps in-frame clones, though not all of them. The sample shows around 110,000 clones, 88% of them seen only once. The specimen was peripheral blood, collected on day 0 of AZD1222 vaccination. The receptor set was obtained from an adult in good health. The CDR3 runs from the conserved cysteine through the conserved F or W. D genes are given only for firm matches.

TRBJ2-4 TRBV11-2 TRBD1 TGTGCCAGCAGCCACAGGGGAAGGGGGCGACGGAACATTCAGTACTTC CASSHRGRGRRNIQYF
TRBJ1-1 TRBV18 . TGTGCCAGCTCACGAGTGAACACTGAAGCTTTCTTT CASSRVNTEAFF
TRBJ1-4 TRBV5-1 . TGCGCCAGCAGCTTGGACAGGGCGAATGAAAAACTGTTTTTT CASSLDRANEKLFF
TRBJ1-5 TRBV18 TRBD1 TGTGCCAGCTCACCCCTGGGACAGGGAGGGGGCAATCAGCCCCAGCATTTT CASSPLGQGGGNQPQHF
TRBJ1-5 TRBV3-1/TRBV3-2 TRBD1 TGTGCCAGCAGTGGGACAGGGGATCAGCCCCAGCATTTT CASSGTGDQPQHF
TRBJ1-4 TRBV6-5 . TGTGCCAGCAGTCCAAGCAGACTGAATGAAAAACTGTTTTTT CASSPSRLNEKLFF
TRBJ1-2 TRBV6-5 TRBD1 TGTGCCAGCAGTTATTCCCGGACAGGGGGCGGCTATGGCTACACCTTC CASSYSRTGGGYGYTF
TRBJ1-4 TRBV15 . TGTGCCACCAGCAGAGATCGGGGGCGGAGGATTGTTGAAAAACTGTTTTTT CATSRDRGRRIVEKLFF
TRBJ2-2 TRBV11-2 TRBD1 TGTGCCAGCACCCGGACAGGGGTGACCGGGGAGCTGTTTTTT CASTRTGVTGELFF
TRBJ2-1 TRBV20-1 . TGCAGTGCTAGGTTGACTAGAGGGCAGTTCTTC CSARLTRGQFF
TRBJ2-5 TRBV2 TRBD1 TGTGCCAGCACCGGTGACAGGGCCAATGCCGCCCAGTACTTC CASTGDRANAAQYF
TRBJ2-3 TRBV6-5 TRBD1 TGTGCCAGCAGTTACTTAGGACAGGGGATGAATACGCAGTATTTT CASSYLGQGMNTQYF
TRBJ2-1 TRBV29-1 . TGCAGCGTGTCTAGCGAAGAGCAGTTCTTC CSVSSEEQFF
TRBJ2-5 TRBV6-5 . TGTGCCAGCAGTTACTCGATTCCCACACAAGAGACCCAGTACTTC CASSYSIPTQETQYF
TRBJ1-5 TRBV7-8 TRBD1 TGTGCCAGCAGCTTAGTGGGGACAGGTTATCAGCCCCAGCATTTT CASSLVGTGYQPQHF
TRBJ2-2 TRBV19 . TGTGCCCGTAGTCGGGGCGGGGGCACAAGGGGGGAGCTGTTTTTT CARSRGGGTRGELFF